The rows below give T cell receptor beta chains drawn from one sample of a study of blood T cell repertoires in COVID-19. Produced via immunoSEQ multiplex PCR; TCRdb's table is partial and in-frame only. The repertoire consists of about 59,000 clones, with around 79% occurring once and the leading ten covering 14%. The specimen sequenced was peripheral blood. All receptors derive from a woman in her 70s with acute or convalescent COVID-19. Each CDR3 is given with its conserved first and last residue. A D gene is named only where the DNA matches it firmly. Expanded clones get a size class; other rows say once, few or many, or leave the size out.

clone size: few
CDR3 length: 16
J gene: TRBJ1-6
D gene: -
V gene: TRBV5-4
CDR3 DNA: TGTGCCAGCAGCTTGGTGGGGCCCACAAGGGTGAGCACCCTCCACTTT
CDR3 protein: CASSLVGPTRVSTLHF

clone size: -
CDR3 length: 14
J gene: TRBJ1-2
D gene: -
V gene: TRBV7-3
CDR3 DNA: TGTGCCAGCAGTCCGAGAGGCCTTGACTATGGCTACACCTTC
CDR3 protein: CASSPRGLDYGYTF

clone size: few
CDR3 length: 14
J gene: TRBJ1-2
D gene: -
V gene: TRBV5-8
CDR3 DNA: TGTGCCAGCCCTCGGCGGGACTTTGACTATGGCTACACCTTC
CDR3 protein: CASPRRDFDYGYTF

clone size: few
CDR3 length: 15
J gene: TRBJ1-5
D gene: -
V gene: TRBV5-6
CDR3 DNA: TGTGCCAGCAGCTCGGGGGGCAGGGGCAATCAGCCCCAGCATTTT
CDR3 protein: CASSSGGRGNQPQHF

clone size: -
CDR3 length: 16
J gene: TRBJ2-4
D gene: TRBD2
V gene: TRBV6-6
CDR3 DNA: TGTGCCAGCAGTCCCTCGACTAGCGGGGCCAAAAACATTCAGTACTTC
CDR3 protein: CASSPSTSGAKNIQYF

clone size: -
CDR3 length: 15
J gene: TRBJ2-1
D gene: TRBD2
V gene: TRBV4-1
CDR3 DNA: TGCGCCAGCAGTGAGGCGGGGGGCTACTACAATGAGCAGTTCTTC
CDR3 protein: CASSEAGGYYNEQFF

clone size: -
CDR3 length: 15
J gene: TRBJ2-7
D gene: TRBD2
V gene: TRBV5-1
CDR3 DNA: TGCGCCAGCAGCTTGGGTAGCGGGGGGGCCTACGAGCAGTACTTC
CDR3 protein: CASSLGSGGAYEQYF

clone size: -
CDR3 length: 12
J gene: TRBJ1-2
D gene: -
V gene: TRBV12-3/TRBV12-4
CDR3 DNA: TGTGCCAGCAGTCCCTCGTACTATGGCTACACCTTC
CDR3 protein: CASSPSYYGYTF

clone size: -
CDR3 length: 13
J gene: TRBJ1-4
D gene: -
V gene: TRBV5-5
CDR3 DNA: TGTGCCAGCAGCTTGGACTCGGGTGAAAAACTGTTTTTT
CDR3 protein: CASSLDSGEKLFF

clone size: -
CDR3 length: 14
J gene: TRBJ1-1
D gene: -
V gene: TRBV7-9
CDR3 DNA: TGTGCCAGCAGCCTCAAGGGCAGGGGCACTGAAGCTTTCTTT
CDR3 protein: CASSLKGRGTEAFF